This T cell receptor (beta chain) was recovered during a study of T cells after yellow fever vaccination. The wider study: Preparation used SMART-Seq v4 Ultra Low Input for the low-cell-number fractions. Study-level findings and limits: After the booster, roughly 96% of CD4 and 88% of CD8 primary-response clones were re-detected.

This clonotype was picked up a small number of times. Its cognate antigen is unknown. 5'RACE template switching added a universal primer site and UMIs to TCR cDNA. MiXCR was run by TCRdb on the 5' RACE reads, yielding one entry per CDR3 protein. Among 500,000 to 650,000 distinct CDR3 sequences listed, roughly 13% were seen once. The receptor's source is a man aged 25-45 years who received the YFV17D yellow fever vaccine. The specimen was PBMCs, collected on the day of the yellow fever booster vaccination.

The CDR3 DNA is TGTGCCAGCAGTTTGGTGAGGGGTTCGGGCCAGCCCCAGCATTTT. Amino acids: CASSLVRGSGQPQHF. This chain links TRBV28 with TRBJ1-5, with a possible D match to TRBD1 (5 bases). CDR1 is MDHEN and CDR2 is SYDVKM in the germline V gene. There are 15 residues in the CDR3. The germline V and J ends were trimmed by 3 bases and 7 bases, with 16 bases remaining between them. Combining the CDR3 with reference TRBV28 and TRBJ1-5 gives the whole variable domain DVKVTQSSRYLVKRTGEKVFLECVQDMDHENMFWYRQDPGLGLRLIYFSYDVKMKEKGDIPEGYSVSREKKERFSLILESASTNQTSMYLCASSLVRGSGQPQHFGDGTRLSIL.